These T cell receptor beta chains were read from a single sample in a study of beta chain features in type 1 diabetes. The table came from immunoSEQ multiplex PCR; TCRdb's copy has only in-frame clones and leaves some out. The table has a few hundred thousand clones, approximately 15% seen once; the top ten hold approximately 0.02%. The sample taken for sequencing was naive CD4+ T cells from blood. All receptors derive from a young woman in good health. CDR3s include the opening cysteine and the closing phenylalanine or tryptophan. D genes are given only for firm matches. Rows give clone size only sometimes, using once, few, many, or a class for an expanded clone.

abundance | j_gene | d_gene | v_gene | CDR3aa | CDR3nt
- | TRBJ1-1 | - | TRBV28 | CASSLGGGMNTEAFF | TGTGCCAGCAGTTTAGGGGGAGGGATGAACACTGAAGCTTTCTTT
- | TRBJ1-2 | TRBD1 | TRBV9 | CASSGGPTVGQGNYGYTF | TGTGCCAGCAGCGGCGGTCCCACGGTGGGACAGGGAAACTATGGCTACACCTTC
- | TRBJ2-7 | - | TRBV6-5 | CASSYFRGVYEQYF | TGTGCCAGCAGTTACTTTAGGGGCGTCTACGAGCAGTACTTC
- | TRBJ1-1 | - | TRBV5-1 | CASSSDTGNTEAFF | TGCGCCAGCAGCTCAGATACGGGGAACACTGAAGCTTTCTTT
- | TRBJ1-2 | - | TRBV28 | CASSLGTPFYGYTF | TGTGCCAGCAGTTTAGGGACACCCTTCTATGGCTACACCTTC
- | TRBJ2-1 | - | TRBV7-3 | CASSLDGRVYNEQFF | TGTGCCAGCAGCCTTGACGGGAGAGTTTACAATGAGCAGTTCTTC
- | TRBJ2-4 | TRBD2 | TRBV5-1 | CASSFRTSGSTDIQYF | TGCGCCAGCAGCTTTCGAACTAGCGGGAGTACAGACATTCAGTACTTC
few | TRBJ1-2 | - | TRBV28 | CASSLWAGENYGYTF | TGTGCCAGCAGTTTATGGGCCGGAGAGAACTATGGCTACACCTTC
few | TRBJ1-2 | - | TRBV28 | CASSPTLNYGYTF | TGTGCCAGCAGCCCGACATTGAACTATGGCTACACCTTC
- | TRBJ1-1 | TRBD1 | TRBV29-1 | CSVQGTGGTEAFF | TGCAGCGTTCAGGGGACAGGGGGGACTGAAGCTTTCTTT
- | TRBJ2-1 | - | TRBV5-4 | CASSSSNEQFF | TGTGCCAGCAGCTCCTCGAATGAGCAGTTCTTC
- | TRBJ2-7 | - | TRBV7-9 | CASSLRVLWVF | TGTGCCAGCAGCTTACGGGTGCTCTGGGTCTTC
few | TRBJ1-1 | TRBD1 | TRBV18 | CASSNPGQGGEKAFF | TGTGCCAGCTCAAATCCGGGACAGGGGGGTGAGAAAGCTTTCTTT
- | TRBJ2-3 | TRBD2 | TRBV9 | CASGGSGSPDTQYF | TGTGCCAGCGGAGGTAGCGGGAGCCCAGATACGCAGTATTTT
- | TRBJ1-2 | - | TRBV28 | CAVRGAGIYGYTF | TGTGCAGTGCGGGGGGCAGGAATCTATGGCTACACCTTC
- | TRBJ2-7 | - | TRBV27 | CASSPATGNYEQYF | TGTGCCAGCAGCCCTGCTACAGGGAACTACGAGCAGTACTTC